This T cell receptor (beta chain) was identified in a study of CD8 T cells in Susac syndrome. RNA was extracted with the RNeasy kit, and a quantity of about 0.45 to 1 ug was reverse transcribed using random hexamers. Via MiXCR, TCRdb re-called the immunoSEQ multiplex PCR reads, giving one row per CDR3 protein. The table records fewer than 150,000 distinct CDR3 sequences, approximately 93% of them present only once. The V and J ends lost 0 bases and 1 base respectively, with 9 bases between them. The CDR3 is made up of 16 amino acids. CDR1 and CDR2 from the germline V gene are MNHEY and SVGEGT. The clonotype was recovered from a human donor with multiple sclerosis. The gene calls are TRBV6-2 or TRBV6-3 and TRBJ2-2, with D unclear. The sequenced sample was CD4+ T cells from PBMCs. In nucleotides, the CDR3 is TGTGCCAGCAGTTACTCGGCGGTCGTGAACACCGGGGAGCTGTTTTTT. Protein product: CASSYSAVVNTGELFF.